This TCR beta chain originates from a study of blood T cell repertoires in COVID-19. Looking at the study overall: Samples came from the United States, Italy and Spain, spanning acute and convalescent COVID-19.

Original processing notes: Amplification of reference gene primers was used by the study to estimate nucleated cell counts. Assay: immunoSEQ multiplex PCR; the TCRdb copy retains only in-frame clones and omits some. V and J calls and clone size are those listed in that table; D and trimming were worked out from the DNA. The repertoire consists of about 190,000 clones, with around 84% occurring once and the leading ten covering roughly 3.2%. The CDR3 totals 13 residues. The germline V and J ends were trimmed by 0 bases and 3 bases, with 7 bases remaining between them. Germline V gene lookup returns CDR1 SGHDT and CDR2 YYEEEE. Those who participated ranged in age from about 18 to 89 years and resided in approximately 26 US areas. Resolution of symptoms, clearance, or two negative PCRs was present in recovered Cohort 3 donors.

This TCR came from a woman in her thirties who had recovered from COVID-19. V usage is TRBV5-6 and J usage is TRBJ2-7, with D maybe TRBD1 (5 bases). Sequenced input: PBMCs or T cells enriched from blood (not recorded which). CDR3 residues: CASSLGQFYEQYV. The CDR3 nucleotides read TGTGCCAGCAGCTTGGGACAGTTCTACGAGCAGTACGTC.